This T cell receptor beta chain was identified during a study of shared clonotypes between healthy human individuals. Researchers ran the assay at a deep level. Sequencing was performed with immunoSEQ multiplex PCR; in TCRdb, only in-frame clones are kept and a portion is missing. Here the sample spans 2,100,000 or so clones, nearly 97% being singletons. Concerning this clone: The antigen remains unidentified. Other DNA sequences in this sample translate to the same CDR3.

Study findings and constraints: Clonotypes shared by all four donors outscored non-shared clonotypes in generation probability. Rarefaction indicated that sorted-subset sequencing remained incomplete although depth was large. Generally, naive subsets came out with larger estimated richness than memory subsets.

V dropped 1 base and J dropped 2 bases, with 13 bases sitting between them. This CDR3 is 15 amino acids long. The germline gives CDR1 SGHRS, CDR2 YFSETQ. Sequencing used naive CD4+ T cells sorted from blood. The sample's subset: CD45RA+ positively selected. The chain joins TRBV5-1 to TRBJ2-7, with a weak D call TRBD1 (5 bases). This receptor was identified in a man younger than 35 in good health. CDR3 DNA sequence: TGCGCCAGCAGCTTGACTACAGGCGCTACCTACGAGCAGTACTTC. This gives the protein CASSLTTGATYEQYF.